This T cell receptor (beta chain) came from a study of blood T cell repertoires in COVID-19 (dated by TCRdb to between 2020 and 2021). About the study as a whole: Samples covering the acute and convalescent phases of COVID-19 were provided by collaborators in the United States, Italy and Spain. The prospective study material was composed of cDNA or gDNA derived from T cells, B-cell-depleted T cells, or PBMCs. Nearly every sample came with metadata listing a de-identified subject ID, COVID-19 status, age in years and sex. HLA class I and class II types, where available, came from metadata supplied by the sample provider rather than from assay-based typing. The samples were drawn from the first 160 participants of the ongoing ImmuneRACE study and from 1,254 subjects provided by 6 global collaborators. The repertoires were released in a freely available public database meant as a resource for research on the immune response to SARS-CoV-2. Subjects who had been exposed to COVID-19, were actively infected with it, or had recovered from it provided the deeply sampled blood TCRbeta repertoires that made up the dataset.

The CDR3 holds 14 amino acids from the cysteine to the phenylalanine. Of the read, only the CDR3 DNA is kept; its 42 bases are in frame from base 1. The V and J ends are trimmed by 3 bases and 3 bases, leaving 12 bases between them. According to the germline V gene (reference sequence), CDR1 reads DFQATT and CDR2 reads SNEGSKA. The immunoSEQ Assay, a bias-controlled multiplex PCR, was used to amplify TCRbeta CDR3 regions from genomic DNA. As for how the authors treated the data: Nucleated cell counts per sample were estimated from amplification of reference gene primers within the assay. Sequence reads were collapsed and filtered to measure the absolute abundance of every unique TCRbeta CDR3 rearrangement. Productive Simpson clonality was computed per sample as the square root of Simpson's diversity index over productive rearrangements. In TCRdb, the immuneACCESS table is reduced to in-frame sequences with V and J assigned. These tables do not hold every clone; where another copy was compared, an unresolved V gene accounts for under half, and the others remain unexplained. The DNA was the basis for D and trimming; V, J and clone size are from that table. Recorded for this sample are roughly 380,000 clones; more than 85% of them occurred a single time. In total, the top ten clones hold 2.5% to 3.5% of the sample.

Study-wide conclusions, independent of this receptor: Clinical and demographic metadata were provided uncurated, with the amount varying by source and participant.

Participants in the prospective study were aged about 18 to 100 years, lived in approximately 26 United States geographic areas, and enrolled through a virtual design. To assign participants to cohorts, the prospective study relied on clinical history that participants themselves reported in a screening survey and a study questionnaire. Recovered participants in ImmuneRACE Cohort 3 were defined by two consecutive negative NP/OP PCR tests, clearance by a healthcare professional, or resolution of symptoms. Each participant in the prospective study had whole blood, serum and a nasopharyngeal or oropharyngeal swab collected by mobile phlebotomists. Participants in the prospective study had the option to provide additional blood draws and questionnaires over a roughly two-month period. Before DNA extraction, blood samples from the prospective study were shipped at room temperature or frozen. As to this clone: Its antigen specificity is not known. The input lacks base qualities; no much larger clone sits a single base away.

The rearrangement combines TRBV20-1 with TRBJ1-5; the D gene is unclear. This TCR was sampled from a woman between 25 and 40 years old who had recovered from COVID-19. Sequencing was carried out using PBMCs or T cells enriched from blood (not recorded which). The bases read TGCAGTGCTAGTCACACCGGGGTCAATCAGCCCCAGCATTTT. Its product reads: CSASHTGVNQPQHF.